The clone carrying this T cell receptor (beta chain) was seen a handful of times. Its target is unknown. This entry is derived from a study of human T cells and chemical hapten exposure. About the research overall: Throughout a study of approximately 25 weeks, patients underwent weekly scalp administration of diphenylcyclopropenone doses. The study traced per-sample TCR yield variation mainly to small differences in pooled library volumes. Study-level points and caveats: The formation of large CDR3 similarity clusters by expanded TCRs significantly exceeded that of controls.

Time point here: patch test 1, 2 weeks after DPC sensitization. The treatment is: therapeutic diphenylcyclopropenone sensitization with weekly scalp DPC. Original methodology: With a range of 23,224 to 690,600, the median per sample was about 92,000 TCRs. TCRdb processed the RACE reads anew with MiXCR; each CDR3 protein has one entry. The V and J calls were not made by the authors but by TCRdb's processing. The sample holds 70,000 to 100,000 distinct CDR3 sequences; 7.5% to 9.5% are singletons and the top ten take under 2%. This CDR3 spans 14 amino acids. Germline V CDR1 and CDR2: SGDLS, YYNGEE. V lost 4 bases and J lost 8, with 16 bases in between.

J is TRBJ2-4 and V is TRBV9; possible D gene TRBD1, 6 bases. The receptor was isolated from a young woman with alopecia areata. Some clones in this sample may be carry-over from other donors' samples. The sample was whole blood, taken in connection with sensitization to the hapten diphenylcyclopropenone (DPC). CDR3 amino acids: CASSTTGTSDIQYF. Written as DNA, the CDR3 is TGTGCCAGCAGCACTACCGGGACAAGTGACATTCAGTACTTC.